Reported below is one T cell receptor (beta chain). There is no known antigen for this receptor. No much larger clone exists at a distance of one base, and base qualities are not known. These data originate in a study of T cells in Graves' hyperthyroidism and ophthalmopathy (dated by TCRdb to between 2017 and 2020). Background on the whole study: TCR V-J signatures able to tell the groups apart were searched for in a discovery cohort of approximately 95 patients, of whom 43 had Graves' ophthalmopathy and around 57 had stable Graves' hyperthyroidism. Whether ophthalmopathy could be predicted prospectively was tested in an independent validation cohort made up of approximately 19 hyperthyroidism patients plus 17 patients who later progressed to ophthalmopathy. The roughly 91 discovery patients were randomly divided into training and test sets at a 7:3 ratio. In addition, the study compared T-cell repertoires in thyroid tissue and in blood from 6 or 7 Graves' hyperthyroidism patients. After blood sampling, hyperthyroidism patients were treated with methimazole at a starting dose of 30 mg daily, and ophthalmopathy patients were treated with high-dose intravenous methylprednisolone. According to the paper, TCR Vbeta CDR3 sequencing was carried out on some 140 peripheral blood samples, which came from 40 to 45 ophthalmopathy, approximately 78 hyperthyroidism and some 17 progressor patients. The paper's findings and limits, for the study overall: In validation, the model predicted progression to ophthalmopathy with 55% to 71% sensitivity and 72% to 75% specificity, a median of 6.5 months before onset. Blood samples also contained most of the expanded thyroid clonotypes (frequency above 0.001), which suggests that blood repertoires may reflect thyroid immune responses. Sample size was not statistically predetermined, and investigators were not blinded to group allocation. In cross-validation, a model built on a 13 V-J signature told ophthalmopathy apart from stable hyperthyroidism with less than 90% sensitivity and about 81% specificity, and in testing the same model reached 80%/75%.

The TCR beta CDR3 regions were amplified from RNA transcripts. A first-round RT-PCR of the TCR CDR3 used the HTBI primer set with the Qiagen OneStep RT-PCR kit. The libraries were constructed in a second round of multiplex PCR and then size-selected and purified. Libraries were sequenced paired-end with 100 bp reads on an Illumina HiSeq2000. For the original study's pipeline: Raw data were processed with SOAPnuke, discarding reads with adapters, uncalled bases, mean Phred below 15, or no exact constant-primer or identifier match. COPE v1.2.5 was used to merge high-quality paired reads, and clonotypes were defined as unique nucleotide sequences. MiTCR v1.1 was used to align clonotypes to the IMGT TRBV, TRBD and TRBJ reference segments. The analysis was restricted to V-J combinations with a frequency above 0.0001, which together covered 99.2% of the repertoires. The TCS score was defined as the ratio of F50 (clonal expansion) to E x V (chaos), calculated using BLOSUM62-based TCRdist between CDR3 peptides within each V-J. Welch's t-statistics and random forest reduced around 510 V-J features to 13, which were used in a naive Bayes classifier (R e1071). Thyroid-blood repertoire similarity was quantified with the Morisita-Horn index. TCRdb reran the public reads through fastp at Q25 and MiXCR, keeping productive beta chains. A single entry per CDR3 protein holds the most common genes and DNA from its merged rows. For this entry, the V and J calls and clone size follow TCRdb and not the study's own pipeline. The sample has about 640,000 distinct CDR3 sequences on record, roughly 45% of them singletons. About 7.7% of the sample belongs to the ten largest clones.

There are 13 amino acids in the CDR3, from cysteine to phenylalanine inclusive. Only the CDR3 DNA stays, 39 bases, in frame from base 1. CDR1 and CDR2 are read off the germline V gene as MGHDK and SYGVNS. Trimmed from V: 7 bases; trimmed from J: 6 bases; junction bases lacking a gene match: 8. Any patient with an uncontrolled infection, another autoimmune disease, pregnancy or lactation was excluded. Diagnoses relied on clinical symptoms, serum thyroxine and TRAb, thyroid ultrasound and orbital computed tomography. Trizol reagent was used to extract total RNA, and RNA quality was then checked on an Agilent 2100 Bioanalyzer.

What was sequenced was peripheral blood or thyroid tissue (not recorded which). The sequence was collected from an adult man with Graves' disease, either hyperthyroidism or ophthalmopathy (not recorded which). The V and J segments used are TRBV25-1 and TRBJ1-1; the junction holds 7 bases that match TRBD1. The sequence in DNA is TGTGCCAGCACGCCACAGGGGTTTTCTGAAGCTTTCTTT. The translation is CASTPQGFSEAFF.